This is a list of T cell receptor beta chains from one sample in a study of beta chain features in type 1 diabetes. Only in-frame clones appear in the TCRdb table, and some are missing; sequencing was by immunoSEQ multiplex PCR. The data show around 290,000 clones, with about 8% seen just once and 1% held by the top ten. The source material was central memory CD4+ T cells from blood. These TCRs come from a woman between 18 and 29 years old in good health. Both conserved end residues are part of each CDR3. A D gene is named only where the DNA matches it firmly. The size entry is marked missing in some rows and otherwise reads once, few, many or a size class.

TRBJ2-2	.	few	TRBV6-4	TGTGCCAGCAGTGACGGATACACCGGGGAGCTGTTTTTT	CASSDGYTGELFF
TRBJ1-3	TRBD1	.	TRBV4-2	TGTGCCAGCAGCCAAGACGGGACAGGGGCGTTTAGCTCTGGAAACACCATATATTTT	CASSQDGTGAFSSGNTIYF
TRBJ2-7	.	.	TRBV19	TGTGCCAGTAAGTCGACCGGGGACCACTACGAGCAGTACTTC	CASKSTGDHYEQYF
TRBJ2-1	TRBD1	few	TRBV5-1	TGCGCCAGCAGCTTGGTCTCAGGGGGCCCATACAATGAGCAGTTCTTC	CASSLVSGGPYNEQFF
TRBJ1-2	.	.	TRBV5-1	TGCGCCAGCAGCTTTAGTAGAGTTGACGGCTACACCTTC	CASSFSRVDGYTF
TRBJ2-7	.	few	TRBV10-3	TGTGCCAGCAGGCAATCCGGGGAGACGGGGTACTTC	CASRQSGETGYF
TRBJ1-1	.	.	TRBV2	TGTGCCAGCAGTGAAAGGCGCGGGGGGTGGACTGAAGCTTTCTTT	CASSERRGGWTEAFF
TRBJ2-3	TRBD2	.	TRBV6-5	TGTGCCAGCAGTAAAACTAGCGCCGGCACAGATACGCAGTATTTT	CASSKTSAGTDTQYF
TRBJ2-5	.	.	TRBV6-4	TGTGCCAGCAGTGGTGGGGAGACCCAGTACTTC	CASSGGETQYF
TRBJ1-1	.	many	TRBV12-5	TGTGCTAGTGCTCGAGAAAGGGATGTAGCTTTCTTT	CASARERDVAFF
TRBJ1-1	.	.	TRBV11-2	TGTGCCAGCAGCTTGTTTCAGGGCTTCACTGAAGCTTTCTTT	CASSLFQGFTEAFF
TRBJ2-3	.	.	TRBV6-5	TGTGCCAGCAGATGGGGGGGGCTGAGCACAGATACGCAGTATTTT	CASRWGGLSTDTQYF
TRBJ2-1	.	.	TRBV5-4	TGTGCCAGCAGCTTGGTAGCGCGACTAGGGGGGTTGGAGCAGTTCTTC	CASSLVARLGGLEQFF
TRBJ2-2	.	.	TRBV14	TGTGCCAGCAGCCAAGTTTTAGGCACCGGGGAGCTGTTTTTT	CASSQVLGTGELFF
TRBJ2-7	.	few	TRBV6-1	TGTGCCAGCAGGTCCCAGGGTTACGAGCAGTACTTC	CASRSQGYEQYF
TRBJ1-1	.	.	TRBV5-1	TGCGCCAGCAGCTTGGAGGGGACTCCCGTAGCTTTCTTT	CASSLEGTPVAFF
TRBJ1-2	.	.	TRBV28	TGTGCCAGCAGTCCCCGGGGGGGACGGAGTGGCTACACCTTC	CASSPRGGRSGYTF
TRBJ2-5	.	.	TRBV11-1	TGTGCCAGCAGTCTGGGCCCACAAGAGACCCAGTACTTC	CASSLGPQETQYF
TRBJ1-6	.	few	TRBV5-6	TGTGCCAGCAGCCGCTCCTTGGGGGGTGGATCACCCCTCCACTTT	CASSRSLGGGSPLHF
TRBJ2-1	.	few	TRBV19	TGTGCCAGTAGGATACGGAGCGGATCGAAATACAATGAGCAGTTCTTC	CASRIRSGSKYNEQFF
TRBJ1-1	.	few	TRBV2	TGTGCCAGCAGTGGGGAGGAGGGGTACACTGAAGCTTTCTTT	CASSGEEGYTEAFF
TRBJ1-5	.	few	TRBV7-2	TGTGCCAGCAGCTTAGTAGGTAATCAGCCCCAGCATTTT	CASSLVGNQPQHF
TRBJ2-4	.	.	TRBV9	TGTGCCAGCAGCGCGACAGTCGCCAACATTCAGTACTTC	CASSATVANIQYF
TRBJ1-1	.	many	TRBV29-1	TGCAGCGTTGTCGGTCACACTGAAGCTTTCTTT	CSVVGHTEAFF
TRBJ2-1	TRBD1	.	TRBV29-1	TGCAGCGCTGCCGGGACAGTTAATGAGCAGTTCTTC	CSAAGTVNEQFF
TRBJ1-1	.	few	TRBV18	TGTGCCAGCTCAAGTCCCCCCAATGAGGGTGAAGCTTTCTTT	CASSSPPNEGEAFF
TRBJ2-5	.	.	TRBV11-2	TGTGCCAGCAGCTTAGGGGGGGCCGGGGAGACCCAGTACTTC	CASSLGGAGETQYF
TRBJ2-1	.	many	TRBV7-2	TGTGCCAGCAGCCCGCGGACCAGGGGTGAGCAGTTCTTC	CASSPRTRGEQFF
TRBJ1-2	.	.	TRBV30	TGTGCCTGGAGTCCAGAGGAGTTGCACTATGGCTACACCTTC	CAWSPEELHYGYTF
TRBJ2-4	.	few	TRBV20-1	TGCAGTGCTAGAGATTCTCGCATTCAGTACTTC	CSARDSRIQYF
TRBJ1-2	TRBD1	many	TRBV14	TGTGCCAGCAGCCGAATGGGACAGGGGATCTATGGCTACACCTTC	CASSRMGQGIYGYTF
TRBJ1-2	TRBD1	few	TRBV5-1	TGCGCCAGCAGCTTGGTGGGACAGGGGGAAGGATCCTATGGCTACACCTTC	CASSLVGQGEGSYGYTF
TRBJ2-7	.	many	TRBV7-3	TGTGCCAGCAGCTTCGACGGGAACTCCTACGAGCAGTACTTC	CASSFDGNSYEQYF
TRBJ2-1	TRBD2	few	TRBV9	TGTGCCAGCAGCCTAAAAGAACTAGCGATCTACAATGAGCAGTTCTTC	CASSLKELAIYNEQFF
TRBJ2-3	.	.	TRBV29-1	TGCAGCGTTGAGATTCAGCGCACAGATACGCAGTATTTT	CSVEIQRTDTQYF
TRBJ1-6	.	many	TRBV28	TGTGCCAGCAGTTTTACGAACAGCCCCCTCCACTTT	CASSFTNSPLHF
TRBJ1-1	TRBD1	many	TRBV29-1	TGCAGCGTTGGACAGGGGGCGCTGGACACTGAAGCTTTCTTT	CSVGQGALDTEAFF
TRBJ2-1	TRBD2	.	TRBV18	TGTGCCAGCTCACCACGGAGCGGGGGGCGGTACAATGAGCAGTTCTTC	CASSPRSGGRYNEQFF
TRBJ2-5	TRBD2	few	TRBV5-6	TGTGCCAGCAGCTTGGTAGCGGGAGGGCGAGAGACCCAGTACTTC	CASSLVAGGRETQYF
TRBJ1-1	.	.	TRBV6-1	TGTGCCAGCCACTTCCGAATAGGAGGGAACACTGAAGCTTTCTTT	CASHFRIGGNTEAFF
TRBJ2-3	.	.	TRBV25-1	TGTGCCAGCAGCGACTCTGTCGGAAAAAGCCGCACAGATACGCAGTATTTT	CASSDSVGKSRTDTQYF
TRBJ1-1	.	few	TRBV7-3	TGTGCCAGCAGCTTATTCGGGCGGAACACTGAAGCTTTCTTT	CASSLFGRNTEAFF